This passage covers 21 T cell receptor beta chains from one sample sequenced in a study of post-analysis software for immune sequencing data. Each TCR beta cDNA library carried unique molecular identifiers. MiXCR, applied by TCRdb to the PCR reads, yields one record per CDR3 protein. Of about 820,000 distinct CDR3 sequences listed, 53% are singletons. Their specific antigens are unknown. Whole-study results and caveats: The study found TRBV5-6, TRBV5-1 and TRBV20-1 among 4 or 5 TRBV segments more frequent in patients than controls.

What was sequenced was blood. All receptors come from a girl aged 10-17 years with multiple sclerosis.

This sequence joins TRBV29-1 and TRBJ1-1; unclear D gene. CDR1 is SQVTM and CDR2 is ANQGSEA in the germline V gene. CDR3 length equals 12 residues. V lost 4 bases and J 6 bases, leaving 12 bases between the germline ends. CDR3 coding DNA: TGCAGCGTTGCGGGGTTCCAGCCTGAAGCTTTCTTT. Residues: CSVAGFQPEAFF.

The chain employs TRBV27 and TRBJ2-5; 10 bases line up with TRBD2. Per the germline V gene, CDR1 is MNHEY and CDR2 is SMNVEV (reference sequence). Losses at the gene ends were 0 bases for V and 1 base for J; bases not matched to a gene: 2. The CDR3 is 16 residues long. The CDR3 sequence is CASSLSSGRTQETQYF. As DNA, the CDR3 is TGTGCCAGCAGTTTATCTAGCGGGAGGACCCAAGAGACCCAGTACTTC.

This clonotype was seen once. This sequence joins TRBV12-3 or TRBV12-4 and TRBJ2-7; TRBD1 aligns across 10 bases. Unmatched junction bases numbered 8, after V lost 4 bases and J lost 5 bases. The CDR3 loop spans 15 amino acids. The CDR3 coding sequence is TGTGCCAGCAGTTCGCGGACAGGGGGAGCGAACGAGCAGTACTTC. Protein sequence: CASSSRTGGANEQYF.

This clonotype was counted a single time. This chain links TRBV7-9 with TRBJ2-4; D is ambiguous. The ends were cut back, 5 bases at V and 4 bases at J, with 18 bases in the middle. The germline V gene encodes CDR1 SEHNR and CDR2 FQNEAQ (reference sequence). There are 16 residues in the CDR3. The CDR3 sequence: CASSPPPLLGKNIQYF. The CDR3 DNA sequence: TGTGCCAGCAGCCCCCCGCCGCTGCTGGGTAAAAACATTCAGTACTTC.

This chain connects TRBV7-2 to TRBJ2-1, with 10 bases matching TRBD2. J was trimmed by 3 bases and V by 1 base; bases with no gene match: 3. Germline V gene data show CDR1 as SGHTA and CDR2 as FQGNSA. The CDR3 runs to 16 residues. The CDR3: CASSLVRTSGYNEQFF. In DNA form, the CDR3 reads TGTGCCAGCAGCTTAGTTAGGACTAGCGGCTACAATGAGCAGTTCTTC.

This clonotype has only a few counts. This chain links TRBV7-9 with TRBJ2-1, with TRBD1 as a possible D gene (6 bases). The CDR3 length is 12 residues. Looked up from germline, CDR1 is SEHNR and CDR2 is FQNEAQ (reference sequence). V was pared by 5 bases and J by 10 bases, with 12 bases between. The CDR3 DNA reads TGTGCCAGCAGCCCTATCAGGGGAGAGCAGTTCTTC. Translated, it gives CASSPIRGEQFF.

This clonotype was seen a few times. The rearrangement links TRBV29-1 to TRBJ1-1, with TRBD1 identical over 8 bases. This CDR3 has 13 amino acids. Germline CDR1 SQVTM, CDR2 ANQGSEA. V was clipped by 8 bases and J by 1 base; unmatched bases: 6. CDR3 DNA sequence: TGCAGCACCGGACAGGGTCCGAACACTGAAGCTTTCTTT. Translation gives CSTGQGPNTEAFF.

This clonotype has just a few counts. V usage is TRBV6-6 and J usage is TRBJ1-2; D is uncertain. The CDR3 has 13 amino acids. The germline V and J ends were trimmed by 6 bases and 7 bases, with 15 bases remaining between them. From germline, CDR1 is MNHNY and CDR2 SVGAGI (reference sequence). CDR3 sequence (DNA): TGTGCCAGCAGCCCCGAGTGGGTGGTTGGCTACACCTTC. Translated: CASSPEWVVGYTF.

Written as DNA, the CDR3 is TGTGCCAGCAGTTACACGGACAGTGGCTCCTACGAGCAGTACTTC. Protein product: CASSYTDSGSYEQYF. The chain uses TRBV6-6 and TRBJ2-5; possibly TRBD1 for D (6 bases). With the DNA end fitting TRBJ2-7 better, the J assignment may be wrong. Looked up from germline, CDR1 is MNHNY and CDR2 is SVGAGI (reference sequence). The CDR3 contains 15 residues.

The V and J genes are TRBV9 and TRBJ1-2, with D uncertain. Germline CDR1 SGDLS, CDR2 YYNGEE. There are 14 residues in the CDR3. Trimming removed 0 bases at V and 8 bases at J, with 14 bases between. CDR3 in DNA: TGTGCCAGCAGCGTAGAGGGTAGGGTGCAAGGCTACACCTTC. It codes for CASSVEGRVQGYTF.

This chain joins TRBV18 and TRBJ2-5; the D gene is possibly TRBD2 (6 bases). Germline CDR1 reads KGHSH; CDR2 reads LQKENI. The ends were cut back, 2 bases at V and 2 bases at J, with 18 bases in the middle. The CDR3 covers 17 residues. Here the CDR3 DNA reads TGTGCCAGCTCACCATTGCCCAGGGACTGGGGGCAAGAGACCCAGTACTTC. As protein: CASSPLPRDWGQETQYF.

This clonotype has a handful of counts. The CDR3: CASSLSGPRRGEQYF. CDR3 nucleotide sequence: TGTGCCAGCAGCTTATCTGGCCCCCGTCGAGGCGAGCAGTACTTC. V and J are TRBV7-9 and TRBJ2-7; no firm D call. Germline V gives CDR1 SEHNR, CDR2 FQNEAQ (reference sequence). Deletions cut 2 bases from V and 6 bases from J, with 17 bases between. The CDR3 spans 15 residues. The full variable domain, in which reference TRBV7-9 and TRBJ2-7 provide the parts outside the CDR3, is DTGVSQNPRHKITKRGQNVTFRCDPISEHNRLYWYRQTLGQGPEFLTYFQNEAQLEKSRLLSDRFSAERPKGSFSTLEIQRTEQGDSAMYLCASSLSGPRRGEQYFGPGTRLTVT.

The V gene is TRBV18, the J gene TRBJ2-7; 12 bases fit TRBD2. The CDR3 extends over 15 amino acids. V gave up 6 bases and J gave up 3 bases; unmatched junction bases: 6. Germline CDR1 is KGHSH and CDR2 is LQKENI. CDR3 coding DNA: TGTGCCAGCTCTCGGACTAGCGGGATTCTCTACGAGCAGTACTTC. Its protein product is CASSRTSGILYEQYF.

This chain connects TRBV5-1 to TRBJ2-5; perhaps D is TRBD1 or TRBD2 (5 bases each). The V gene lost 4 bases and the J gene lost 2 bases, with 9 bases spanning the gap. Germline CDR1 reads SGHRS; CDR2 reads YFSETQ. The CDR3 contains 13 residues. The CDR3 loop is CASSRDQQETQYF. CDR3 nucleotides: TGCGCCAGCAGCCGGGACCAACAAGAGACCCAGTACTTC.

CDR3 sequence (DNA): TGCGCCAGCAGCCACGGACTAGCGGGGGGGGGTATCGATGAGCAGTTCTTC. Translating gives CASSHGLAGGGIDEQFF. The chain joins TRBV5-1 to TRBJ2-1, with 15 bases lining up with TRBD2. Germline V gene sequence: CDR1 SGHRS, CDR2 YFSETQ. The CDR3 covers 17 residues. The trim removed 4 bases at V and 8 bases at J, leaving 10 bases unmatched.

This clonotype was counted between two and nine times. The chain combines TRBV6-5 with TRBJ2-3, with 9 bases that match TRBD2. From germline, CDR1 is MNHEY and CDR2 SVGAGI. V lost 1 base to trimming and J lost 3 bases; unmatched junction nucleotides: 11. This CDR3 has 18 amino acids. The CDR3 spells CASSYLGSGSLRTDTQYF. CDR3 bases: TGTGCCAGCAGTTACTTGGGTAGCGGGAGTTTGAGGACAGATACGCAGTATTTT.

The V and J genes are TRBV5-1 and TRBJ1-2, with 9 bases matching TRBD1. This CDR3 has 16 amino acids. Per germline, CDR1 SGHRS and CDR2 YFSETQ. V was pared by 5 bases and J by 3 bases, with 11 bases of the junction left unmatched. Here the CDR3 reads CASRAGTGRFDYGYTF. As DNA, the CDR3 is TGCGCCAGCAGAGCCGGGACAGGGAGGTTCGACTATGGCTACACCTTC.

The V call is TRBV20-1, the J call TRBJ2-1; 9 bases line up with TRBD2. Per germline, CDR1 DFQATT and CDR2 SNEGSKA (reference sequence). V shed 0 bases, J shed 7 bases, and the junction held 4 bases outside the gene matches. This CDR3 is built from 14 residues. For the CDR3, the DNA is TGCAGTGCTAGAGACGCGGGAGGGGTGAATGAGCAGTTCTTC. Its translation: CSARDAGGVNEQFF.

This clonotype was observed a single time. The gene calls are TRBV3-1 and TRBJ1-1; a possible D gene is TRBD1 (5 bases). The V end was cut by 5 bases, the J end by 5 bases, with 15 bases between. Germline CDR1 and CDR2: LGHDT and YNNKEL (reference sequence). CDR3 length: 14 amino acids. CDR3: CASSNRGGGTEAFF. The CDR3 coding sequence is TGTGCCAGCAGCAACCGCGGGGGGGGAACTGAAGCTTTCTTT.

The chain links TRBV5-1 to TRBJ2-3; possibly TRBD2 for D (6 bases). Per germline, CDR1 SGHRS and CDR2 YFSETQ. The CDR3 covers 16 residues. The ends were cut back, 0 bases at V and 2 bases at J, with 13 bases in the middle. The CDR3 here is CASSLEGGGTTDTQYF. The CDR3 DNA reads TGCGCCAGCAGCTTGGAGGGAGGCGGTACCACAGATACGCAGTATTTT.

A note on this clonotype: The junction departs from germline at one end; a sequencing error may be responsible. The rearrangement uses TRBV7-9 and TRBJ1-2; D not certain. There are 15 residues in the CDR3. Germline CDR1 is SEHNR and CDR2 is FQNEAQ (reference sequence). The CDR3 coding sequence is TGTGCCAGCAGCTTAGGAGGATACTATAACTGTGGCTACACCTTC. Translating it yields CASSLGGYYNCGYTF.